Shown below are 16 T cell receptor beta chains from a single sample sequenced in a study of tumor-infiltrating lymphocytes in primary liver carcinoma. From 500 ng total RNA, TCR beta cDNA was generated with a primer in the constant region. Amplification in three nested multiplex PCR rounds with slightly modified ARM-PCR gave rise to TCR beta libraries. The first two PCR rounds used TRBV1-TRBV30 primers with a Cbeta primer, 9 to 11 cycles each. One entry per CDR3 protein results from TCRdb running MiXCR on the multiplex PCR reads. Among 25,000 or so distinct CDR3 sequences listed, roughly three quarters were seen once. Starting material for RNA and DNA co-extraction consisted of about 19-32 mg of unsorted bulk tissue. Source material: liver tumor tissue from sampling region 5. The subset: tumor region T5, tumor centre. These receptors all come from a woman in her twenties or thirties with primary liver carcinoma and hepatitis B virus infection.

The genes are TRBV6-5 and TRBJ1-6, with D possibly being TRBD1 (6 bases). Trimming shortened V by 10 bases and J by 13 bases, and 26 bases separated the two germline ends. The CDR3 is made up of 15 amino acids. In germline, CDR1 is MNHEY, CDR2 SVGAGI. For the CDR3, the DNA is TGTGCCAACAGGGAAGGGAGTGCCCCCCTTTCGCCCCTCCACTTT. It is translated as CANREGSAPLSPLHF.

J is TRBJ2-1 and V is TRBV5-4; D not certain. V dropped 2 bases and J dropped 4 bases, with 13 bases sitting between them. The CDR3 loop spans 15 amino acids. Germline lookup yields CDR1 SGHNT and CDR2 YYREEE (reference sequence). The CDR3 DNA sequence: TGTGCCAGCAGCTTCCCCAGGCGCCATTACAATGAGCAGTTCTTC. It translates to CASSFPRRHYNEQFF.

This clonotype was observed a single time. At one end the junction does not follow the germline gene, possibly because of a read error. The J gene is TRBJ2-1, the V gene TRBV11-2, with TRBD1 matching 9 bases. The CDR3 consists of 21 residues. Germline CDR1 and CDR2: SGHAT and FQNNGV. The CDR3 loop reads CASSLEQGARLEREHYDEQFF. The CDR3 DNA reads as TGTGCCAGCAGCTTAGAACAGGGGGCGAGGCTGGAGAGGGAGCACTACGATGAGCAGTTCTTC.

This clonotype was picked up one time. A junction boundary mismatches the germline segment, possibly from a read error. The chain carries TRBV11-2 and TRBJ2-5, with D uncertain. This CDR3 is built from 13 residues. Germline values: CDR1 SGHAT, CDR2 FQNNGV. The CDR3 DNA sequence: TGTGTCAGCAGCTTATGGCAGCAAGAGGCCCAGTACTTC. Encoded protein: CVSSLWQQEAQYF.

Notes on this clonotype: A read error is likely, as this CDR3 ends without the conserved phenylalanine or tryptophan. This chain uses TRBV28 with TRBJ2-7; possible D gene TRBD2, 6 bases. V dropped 2 bases and J dropped 4 bases, with 15 bases sitting between them. Germline CDR1 reads MDHEN; CDR2 reads SYDVKM. The CDR3 has 15 residues. The CDR3 DNA reads as TGTGCCAGCAGTTTAGTCGCTAGCGCTCCATACGAGCAGTACTTA. Translation: CASSLVASAPYEQYL.

Of note for this clonotype: An end of the junction differs from the germline gene, which may be a read error. The V call is TRBV11-2, the J call TRBJ2-3, with D uncertain. The CDR3 length is 13 residues. Germline V gene lookup returns CDR1 SGHAT and CDR2 FQNNGV. The CDR3 DNA reads as TGTGCCAGCTGCTTAGTGAAGTCCGATATGCAGTATTTT. It yields the protein CASCLVKSDMQYF. The full variable domain, its missing parts supplied by reference TRBV11-2 and TRBJ2-3, is EAGVAQSPRYKIIEKRQSVAFWCNPISGHATLYWYQQILGQGPKLLIQFQNNGVVDDSQLPKDRFSAERLKGVDSTLKIQPAKLEDSAVYLCASCLVKSDMQYFGPGTRLTVL.

On this clonotype: At one boundary the junction diverges from the germline segment, which might be a read error. The chain has TRBV10-3 and TRBJ1-3; no firm D call. CDR1 is ENHRY, CDR2 SYGVKD, per germline. The CDR3 loop spans 14 amino acids. In nucleotides, the CDR3 is TGTGCCATCAGTGAGTCAGTTCCGGGAAACACCATATACTTT. It is translated as CAISESVPGNTIYF.

A single count supports this clonotype. Sequence at one end of the junction differs from germline and may be a read error. DNA for the CDR3: TGTGCCAGTAGCTTCACGGGTTACGAGCAGTGCTTC. This sequence encodes CASSFTGYEQCF. This chain connects TRBV11-1 to TRBJ2-7; D call uncertain. The germline V gene encodes CDR1 SGHAT and CDR2 FQDESV (reference sequence). The CDR3 consists of 12 residues.

The chain recombines TRBV11-2 with TRBJ1-2, with a tentative D call TRBD1 (5 bases). CDR1 and CDR2 from the germline V gene are SGHAT and FQNNGV. Trimming shortened V by 5 bases and J by 3 bases, and 16 bases separated the two germline ends. The CDR3 has 15 residues. The CDR3 protein is CASSHRWRRDYGYTF. The CDR3 nucleotides read TGTGCCAGCAGCCACAGGTGGCGCAGGGACTATGGCTACACCTTC.

Regarding this clonotype: Since no conserved phenylalanine or tryptophan closes the CDR3, a read error is the likely cause. The gene calls are TRBV7-8 and TRBJ2-7; no clear D gene. This CDR3 contains 18 residues. Germline assignment: CDR1 SGHVS and CDR2 FQNEAQ. The CDR3 protein is CVGSSGRGRTMSSYEQYS. Here the CDR3 DNA reads TGTGTCGGCAGCTCGGGTCGCGGTCGTACTATGAGCTCCTACGAGCAGTACTCC.

V is TRBV12-3 or TRBV12-4 and J is TRBJ2-7, with D uncertain. The CDR3 is 14 residues long. The V end was cut by 2 bases, the J end by 7 bases, with 15 bases between. In nucleotides, the CDR3 is TGTGCCAGCAGTTTATGGCGCGGCGGCAGGGAGCAGTACTTC. Protein product: CASSLWRGGREQYF.

Comments on this clonotype: Compared with germline, one end of the junction differs, possibly owing to a read error. The chain uses TRBV6-5 and TRBJ2-7, with D possibly matching TRBD1 (6 bases). Germline V gene data show CDR1 as MNHEY and CDR2 as SVGAGI. The CDR3 is 15 residues long. CDR3 in DNA: TGTGCCAGCAGTTTCAAGGACAGCTGCTCCTACGGGCAGTACTTC. Translating it yields CASSFKDSCSYGQYF.

Comment on this clonotype: The junction differs from germline at one of its ends, possibly a read error. The chain couples TRBV2 to TRBJ2-6, with D maybe TRBD2 (6 bases). The CDR3 spans 15 residues. Per germline, CDR1 SNHLY and CDR2 FYNNEI. The CDR3 loop is CASSEARGGVNVLTF. The CDR3 nucleotides read TGTGCCAGCAGTGAAGCACGGGGCGGGGTCAACGTCCTGACTTTC.

Regarding this clonotype: A read error is likely, as this CDR3 ends without the conserved phenylalanine or tryptophan. The gene calls are TRBV24-1 and TRBJ2-1; the D gene is possibly TRBD1 (6 bases). The ends were cut back, 9 bases at V and 8 bases at J, with 25 bases in the middle. CDR3 length: 16 amino acids. Germline lookup yields CDR1 KGHDR and CDR2 SFDVKD. CDR3 sequence: CATARMDSYFWHEQFL. The CDR3 nucleotides read TGTGCCACCGCCAGGATGGACAGTTATTTTTGGCATGAGCAGTTCCTC.

This clonotype was seen once. Its ends do not fully match the called genes, so a read error is possible. The chain carries TRBV4-3 and TRBJ2-7, with a possible D match to TRBD1 (5 bases). Per germline, CDR1 LGHNA and CDR2 YSLEER. The CDR3 totals 15 residues. Here the CDR3 reads CASSQVQDGSYEQYF. CDR3 DNA: TGCGCCAGTAGCCAGGTACAGGACGGCTCCTACGAGCAGTACTTC.

V and J are TRBV4-2 and TRBJ1-5; unclear D gene. Germline V lookup: CDR1 LGHNA, CDR2 YNFKEQ. This CDR3 spans 15 amino acids. DNA for the CDR3: TGTGTCATCAGCCAAGTTATGACATTGGATCAGCCCCAGCATTTT. Protein sequence: CVISQVMTLDQPQHF.